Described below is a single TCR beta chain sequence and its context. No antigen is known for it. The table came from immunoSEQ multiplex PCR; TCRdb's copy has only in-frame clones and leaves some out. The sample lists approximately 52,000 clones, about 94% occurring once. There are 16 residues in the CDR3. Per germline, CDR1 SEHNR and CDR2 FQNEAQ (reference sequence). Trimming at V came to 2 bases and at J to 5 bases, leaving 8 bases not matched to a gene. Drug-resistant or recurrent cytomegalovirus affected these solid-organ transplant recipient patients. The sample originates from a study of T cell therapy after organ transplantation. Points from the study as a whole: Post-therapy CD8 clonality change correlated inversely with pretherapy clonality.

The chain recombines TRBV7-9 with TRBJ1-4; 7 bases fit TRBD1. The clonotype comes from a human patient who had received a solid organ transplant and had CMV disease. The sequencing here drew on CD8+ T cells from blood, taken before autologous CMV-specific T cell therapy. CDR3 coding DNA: TGTGCCAGCAGCTTAAGAATGGACAGGCAAAATGAAAAACTGTTTTTT. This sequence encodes CASSLRMDRQNEKLFF.